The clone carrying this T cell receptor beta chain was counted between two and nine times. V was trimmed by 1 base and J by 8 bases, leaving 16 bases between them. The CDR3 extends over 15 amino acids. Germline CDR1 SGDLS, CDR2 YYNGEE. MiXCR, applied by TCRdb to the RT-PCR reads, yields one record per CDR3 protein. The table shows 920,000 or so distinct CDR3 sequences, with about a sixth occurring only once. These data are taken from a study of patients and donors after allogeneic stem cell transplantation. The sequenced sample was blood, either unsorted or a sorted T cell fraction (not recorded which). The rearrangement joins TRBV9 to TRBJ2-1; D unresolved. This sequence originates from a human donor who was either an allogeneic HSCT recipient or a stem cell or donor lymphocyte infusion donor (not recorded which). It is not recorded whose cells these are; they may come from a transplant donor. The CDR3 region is CASSVMARSGDEQFF. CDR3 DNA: TGTGCCAGCAGCGTAATGGCTAGATCAGGCGATGAGCAGTTCTTC.